This T cell receptor (beta chain) derives from a study of identical twins. Overall study results and limits: Weaker excess twin sharing was observed in beta out-of-frame sequences.

MiXCR, applied by TCRdb to the 5' RACE reads, yields one record per CDR3 protein. This sample yields approximately 490,000 distinct CDR3 sequences, of which 20% to 25% are seen a single time; more than 0.4% belongs to the top ten. With V trimmed by 6 bases and J by 3 bases, 10 bases remained unmatched. The CDR3 is 15 amino acids. This clonotype was seen ten or more times. Its antigen is as yet unknown. The same data also contributed to another study, on yellow fever vaccine responses in identical twins.

Sequences were obtained from CD4+ T cells sorted from blood. This TCR came from a woman between 18 and 30 years old in good health. The chain recombines TRBV12-3 or TRBV12-4 with TRBJ1-1, with TRBD1 matching over 7 bases. The CDR3 spells CASSYRQGADTEAFF. CDR3 in DNA: TGTGCCAGCAGCTATCGACAGGGTGCGGACACTGAAGCTTTCTTT.